This T cell receptor beta chain originates from a study of CD8 T cells in Susac syndrome. Study-level findings and limits: The study admitted that it had a relatively small number of individuals in its TCR sequencing and HLA analysis.

After extraction with the RNeasy kit, about 0.5 to 1 ug of the RNA was reverse transcribed using random hexamers. Amplification of TCR beta CDR3 across 54 Vbeta and 13 Jbeta was performed with immunoSEQ multiplex PCR. TCRdb re-derived calls from the immunoSEQ multiplex PCR reads in MiXCR, one entry per CDR3 protein. Found here are over 200,000 distinct CDR3 sequences, 95% of them singletons; the top ten hold approximately 0.081%. The CDR3 consists of 15 residues. V was pared by 7 bases and J by 2 bases, with 9 bases of the junction left unmatched. Sequencing of TCR beta was undertaken in CD8+ and CD4+ T cells derived from blood. Turning to this clonotype: Its antigen is not known.

The TCR originated in a human donor with multiple sclerosis. The chain couples TRBV12-3 or TRBV12-4 to TRBJ2-3, with 7 positions matching TRBD1. The material sequenced was CD4+ T cells from PBMCs. CDR3 in amino acids: CASTSQGVNTDTQYF. Written as DNA, the CDR3 is TGTGCCAGCACCTCTCAGGGGGTGAACACAGATACGCAGTATTTT.